The TCR beta chain described here comes from a study of regulatory T cells in long-lasting Graves disease. Study-wide points: Thyroid tissue was not sampled; only peripheral blood was.

Time point specified: newly diagnosed GD, antithyroid drugs for less than 3 months. Extracted RNA from PBMCs served as the source of the TCR library. Construction of the TCR beta libraries employed iRepertoire HTBI primers in conjunction with Arm-PCR of CDR3 regions. TCRdb reprocessed the multiplex PCR reads via MiXCR and lists one record per CDR3 protein. The data hold roughly 560,000 distinct CDR3 sequences, with 9.5% to 15% observed a single time. This CDR3 has 15 residues. Germline CDR1 is SGHAT and CDR2 is FQNNGV. The trim removed 4 bases at V and 7 bases at J, leaving 11 bases unmatched. In the case of this clonotype: The antigen remains unidentified.

These records were also assigned to another study, of T cells in Graves' hyperthyroidism and ophthalmopathy. As that report states: The study used the HTBI primer set for a first-round RT-PCR of the TCR CDR3.

The sequence derives from a woman aged 25 to 39 with Graves disease. This chain uses TRBV11-2 with TRBJ2-5, with 8 bases lining up with TRBD1. Material: peripheral blood mononuclear cells (PBMCs), obtained at new diagnosis, from a patient treated with antithyroid drugs. CDR3 DNA sequence: TGTGCCAGCAGCTCGGGACAGGCCCCCGAAGGGACCCAGTACTTC. Protein sequence: CASSSGQAPEGTQYF.